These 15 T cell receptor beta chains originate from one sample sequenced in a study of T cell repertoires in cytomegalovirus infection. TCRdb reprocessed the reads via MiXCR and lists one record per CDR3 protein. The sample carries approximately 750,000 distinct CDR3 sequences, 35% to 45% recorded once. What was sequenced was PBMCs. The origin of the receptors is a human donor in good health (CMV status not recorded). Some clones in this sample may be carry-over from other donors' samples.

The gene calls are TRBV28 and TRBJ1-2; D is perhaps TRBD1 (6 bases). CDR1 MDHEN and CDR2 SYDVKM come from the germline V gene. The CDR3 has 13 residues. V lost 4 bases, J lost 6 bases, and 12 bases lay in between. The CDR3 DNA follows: TGTGCCAGCAGTTCCACAGGGTGGGATGGCTACACCTTC. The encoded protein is CASSSTGWDGYTF.

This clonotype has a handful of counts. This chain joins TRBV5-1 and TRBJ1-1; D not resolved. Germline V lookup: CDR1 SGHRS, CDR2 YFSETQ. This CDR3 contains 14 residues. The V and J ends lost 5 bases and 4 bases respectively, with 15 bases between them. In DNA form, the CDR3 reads TGCGCCAGCAGTAAGGTTTCGGGGAGCACTGAAGCTTTCTTT. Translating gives CASSKVSGSTEAFF. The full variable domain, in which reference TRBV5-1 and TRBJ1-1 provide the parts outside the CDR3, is KAGVTQTPRYLIKTRGQQVTLSCSPISGHRSVSWYQQTPGQGLQFLFEYFSETQRNKGNFPGRFSGRQFSNSRSEMNVSTLELGDSALYLCASSKVSGSTEAFFGQGTRLTVV.

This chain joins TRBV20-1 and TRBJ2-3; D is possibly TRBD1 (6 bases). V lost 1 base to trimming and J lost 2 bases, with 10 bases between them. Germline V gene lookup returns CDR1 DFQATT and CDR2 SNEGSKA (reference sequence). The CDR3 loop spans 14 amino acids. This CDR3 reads CSARANRVTDTQYF. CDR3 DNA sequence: TGCAGTGCTAGAGCGAACAGGGTCACAGATACGCAGTATTTT.

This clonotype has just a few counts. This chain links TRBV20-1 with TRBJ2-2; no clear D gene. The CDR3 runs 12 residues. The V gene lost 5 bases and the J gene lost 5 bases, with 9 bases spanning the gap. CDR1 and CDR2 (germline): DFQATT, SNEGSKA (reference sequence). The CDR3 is CSAADETGELFF. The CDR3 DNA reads TGCAGTGCTGCGGACGAGACCGGGGAGCTGTTTTTT.

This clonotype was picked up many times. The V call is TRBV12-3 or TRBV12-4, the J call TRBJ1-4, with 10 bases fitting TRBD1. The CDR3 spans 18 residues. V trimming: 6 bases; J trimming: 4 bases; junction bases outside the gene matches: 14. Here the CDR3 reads CASSRTATGGILNEKLFF. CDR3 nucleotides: TGTGCCAGCAGCCGGACGGCGACAGGGGGCATACTTAATGAAAAACTGTTTTTT.

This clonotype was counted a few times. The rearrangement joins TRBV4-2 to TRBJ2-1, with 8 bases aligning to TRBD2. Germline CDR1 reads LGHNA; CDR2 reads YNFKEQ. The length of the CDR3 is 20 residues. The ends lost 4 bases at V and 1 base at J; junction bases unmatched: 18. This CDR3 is CASSREGTGGLKKSYNEQFF. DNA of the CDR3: TGTGCCAGCAGCCGGGAGGGGACGGGAGGGCTAAAAAAATCCTACAATGAGCAGTTCTTC.

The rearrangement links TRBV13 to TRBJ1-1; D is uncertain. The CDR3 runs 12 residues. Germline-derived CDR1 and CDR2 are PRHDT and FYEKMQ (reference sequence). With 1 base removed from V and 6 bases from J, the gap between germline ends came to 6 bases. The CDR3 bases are TGTGCCAGCAGCTTAGAAGGGCCTGAAGCTTTCTTT. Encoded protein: CASSLEGPEAFF.

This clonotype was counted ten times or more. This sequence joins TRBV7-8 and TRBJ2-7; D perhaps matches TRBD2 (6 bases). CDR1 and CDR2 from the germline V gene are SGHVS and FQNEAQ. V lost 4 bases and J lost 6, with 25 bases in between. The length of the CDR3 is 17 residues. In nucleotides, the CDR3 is TGTGCCAGCAGCTCCGGCGGGGCTTCAGTACCTCGACTCGAGCAGTACTTC. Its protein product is CASSSGGASVPRLEQYF.

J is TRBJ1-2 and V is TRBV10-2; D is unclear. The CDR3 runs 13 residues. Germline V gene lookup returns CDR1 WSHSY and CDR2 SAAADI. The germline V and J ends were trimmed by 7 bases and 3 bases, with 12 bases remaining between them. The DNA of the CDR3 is TGCGCCAGCACCCTCGTCCCGGACTATGGCTACACCTTC. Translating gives CASTLVPDYGYTF.

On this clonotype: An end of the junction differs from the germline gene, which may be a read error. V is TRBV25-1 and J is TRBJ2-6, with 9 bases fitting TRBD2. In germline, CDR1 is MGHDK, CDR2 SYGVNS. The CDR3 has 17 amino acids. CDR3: CASSGGRGQLWAHVLNF. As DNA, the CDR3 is TGTGCCAGCAGCGGCGGGAGGGGGCAACTCTGGGCCCACGTCCTGAATTTC.

CDR3 region: CASSLIGTSGYEQYF. In nucleotides, the CDR3 is TGTGCCAGCAGCTTAATCGGGACTAGCGGCTACGAGCAGTACTTC. The chain links TRBV7-6 to TRBJ2-7; the match to TRBD2 covers 11 bases. Germline trimming cut 2 bases from V and 3 bases from J; bases unmatched to any gene: 3. The CDR3 spans 15 residues. CDR1 SGHVS and CDR2 FNYEAQ come from the germline V gene.

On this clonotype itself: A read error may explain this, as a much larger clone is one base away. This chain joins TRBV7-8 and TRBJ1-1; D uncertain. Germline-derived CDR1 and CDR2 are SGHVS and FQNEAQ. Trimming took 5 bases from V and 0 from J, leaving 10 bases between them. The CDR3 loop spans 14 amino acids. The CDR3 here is CASSQPGLNTEAFF. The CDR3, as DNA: TGTGCCAGCAGCCAGCCTGGACTGAACACTGAAGCTTTCTTT.

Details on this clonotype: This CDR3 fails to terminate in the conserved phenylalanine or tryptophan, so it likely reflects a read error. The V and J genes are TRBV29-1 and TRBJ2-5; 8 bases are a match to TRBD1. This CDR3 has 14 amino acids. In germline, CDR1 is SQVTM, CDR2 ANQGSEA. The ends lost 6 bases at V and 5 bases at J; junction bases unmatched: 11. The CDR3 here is CSVPLPGQEETQYL. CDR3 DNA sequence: TGCAGCGTCCCTCTTCCGGGACAGGAGGAGACCCAGTACTTA.

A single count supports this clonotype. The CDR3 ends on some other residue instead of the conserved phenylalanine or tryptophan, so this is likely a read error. This CDR3 reads CASSRTDARFPPFNNEQFL. In DNA, the CDR3 is TGTGCCAGCAGTCGGACGGACGCACGATTCCCGCCGTTCAACAATGAGCAGTTCTTA. V and J are TRBV28 and TRBJ2-1; D not resolved. From germline, CDR1 is MDHEN and CDR2 SYDVKM. This CDR3 contains 19 residues. Trimming took off 5 bases at V and 5 bases at J, with 28 bases between the two ends.

The CDR3 region is CSARAGEQPQHF. The CDR3 DNA sequence: TGCAGTGCTAGAGCAGGAGAACAGCCCCAGCATTTT. The gene calls are TRBV20-1 and TRBJ1-5; no clear D. The V end lost 1 base, the J end lost 7 bases, and 8 bases lay between the germline ends. Germline CDR1 DFQATT, CDR2 SNEGSKA (reference sequence). The CDR3 totals 12 residues.